Below, 18 T cell receptor beta chains from the same sample are listed, as sequenced in a study of T-cell memory formation after mild COVID-19 (TCRdb year 2021). Library preparation employed 5' RACE. This sample was sequenced with an Illumina NovaSeq 6000. The raw public data were reprocessed by TCRdb itself: fastp quality trimming at Q25, MiXCR clonotype calling, in-frame beta chains only. Under each unique CDR3 protein, matching rows form one entry showing the most common genes and DNA. The table for this sample lists about 390,000 distinct CDR3 sequences; roughly 15% of them were counted only once. 20% to 25% of the sample lies in the top ten. Sequences were obtained from PBMCs or a T cell subset sorted from them (not recorded which). Source of these receptors: a man between 18 and 35 years old who had mild COVID-19 (a few samples of this study predate the infection). The sample titles of this study are shuffled in the database, so cell type and time point are left out; the donor was told from shared clones.

This clonotype appeared a few times. The CDR3 DNA follows: TGTGCCAGCTATCGCCTAGCGGATGGCACAGATACGCAGTATTTT. It codes for CASYRLADGTDTQYF. The rearrangement links TRBV6-6 to TRBJ2-3; TRBD2 aligns across 7 bases. CDR1 is MNHNY, CDR2 SVGAGI, per germline (reference sequence). This CDR3 comprises 15 residues. Losses at the gene ends were 8 bases for V and 1 base for J; bases not matched to a gene: 9.

This clonotype was observed a few times. The genes are TRBV20-1 and TRBJ2-7, with TRBD2 matching over 7 bases. This CDR3 has 13 residues. Unmatched junction bases numbered 5, after V lost 3 bases and J lost 3 bases. CDR1 and CDR2 (germline): DFQATT, SNEGSKA (reference sequence). The CDR3 DNA follows: TGCAGTGCTAGGGGAGGGGCCGGCTACGAGCAGTACGTC. Amino acids: CSARGGAGYEQYV.

The rearrangement uses TRBV5-5 and TRBJ2-4, with D perhaps TRBD1 (6 bases). CDR1 is SGHKS, CDR2 YYEKEE, per germline (reference sequence). Deletions cut 0 bases from V and 5 bases from J, with 9 bases between. The CDR3 runs to 14 residues. Here the CDR3 DNA reads TGTGCCAGCAGCTTGGCCCCAGGGGAAAACATTCAGTACTTC. Amino acids: CASSLAPGENIQYF.

Only a few counts were recorded for this clonotype. The V and J genes are TRBV5-1 and TRBJ2-4; 10 bases agree with TRBD2. The CDR3 runs 16 residues. J lost 2 bases, V lost 5 bases, and 7 bases had no gene match. Germline V gene sequence: CDR1 SGHRS, CDR2 YFSETQ. CDR3 protein: CASRSRTSGPKNIQYF. CDR3 sequence (DNA): TGCGCCAGCAGGTCTCGGACTAGCGGCCCCAAAAACATTCAGTACTTC.

The rearrangement links TRBV30 to TRBJ1-5, with D possibly matching TRBD1 (5 bases). The CDR3 loop spans 13 amino acids. Germline CDR1 GTSNPN, CDR2 SVGIG (reference sequence). Trimming stripped 0 bases from V and 7 bases from J, with 10 bases between. The CDR3 region is CAWSVSGPQPQHF. The CDR3, as DNA: TGTGCCTGGAGTGTTTCAGGGCCCCAGCCCCAGCATTTT.

In this sample, this clonotype turned up many times. The V call is TRBV4-1, the J call TRBJ2-7, with TRBD2 matching over 8 bases. The CDR3 has 15 residues. CDR1 and CDR2 from the germline V gene are MGHRA and YSYEKL. Trimming at V came to 4 bases and at J to 5 bases, leaving 10 bases not matched to a gene. The CDR3 nucleotides are TGCGCCAGCAGCCCGTACCGGGGGGGCCGGGACGAGCAGTACTTC. Translation gives CASSPYRGGRDEQYF.

This clonotype appeared a few times. The V gene is TRBV6-5, the J gene TRBJ2-1; D is ambiguous. Trimming shortened V by 0 bases and J by 4 bases, and 13 bases separated the two germline ends. The length of the CDR3 is 16 residues. Germline assignment: CDR1 MNHEY and CDR2 SVGAGI. The CDR3 spells CASSYSGSSVYNEQFF. CDR3 in DNA: TGTGCCAGCAGTTACTCGGGCAGCTCCGTTTACAATGAGCAGTTCTTC.

This clonotype came up a few times. CDR3 sequence reads: CASSLVGQQYEQYF. The CDR3 region has the DNA TGTGCCAGCAGCTTAGTCGGACAGCAATACGAGCAGTACTTC. V and J are TRBV7-2 and TRBJ2-7; a weak D match, TRBD1 (6 bases). Germline V lookup: CDR1 SGHTA, CDR2 FQGNSA. The germline V and J ends were trimmed by 1 base and 4 bases, with 11 bases remaining between them. The CDR3 spans 14 residues.

Turning to this clonotype: The junction shows a germline mismatch at one end, possibly a read error. CDR3 loop: CASSSLGPYGDTF. The CDR3 DNA is TGTGCCAGCTCGTCCCTTGGCCCCTATGGCGACACCTTC. The rearrangement uses TRBV18 and TRBJ1-2; D remains ambiguous. The germline CDR1 and CDR2 sequences are KGHSH and LQKENI. This CDR3 comprises 13 residues.

The J gene is TRBJ2-5, the V gene TRBV10-3; D remains ambiguous. In germline, CDR1 is ENHRY, CDR2 SYGVKD. The CDR3 contains 13 residues. V lost 0 bases to trimming and J lost 8 bases, with 10 bases between them. CDR3 sequence: CAISESGTETQYF. Here the CDR3 DNA reads TGTGCCATCAGTGAGTCGGGCACTGAAACCCAGTACTTC.

This clonotype was seen a handful of times. The chain combines TRBV10-3 with TRBJ2-3; D ambiguous. The CDR3 extends over 11 amino acids. The V and J ends lost 2 bases and 8 bases respectively, with 5 bases between them. Germline V gene data show CDR1 as ENHRY and CDR2 as SYGVKD. CDR3 region: CAISEAITQYF. The CDR3 region has the DNA TGTGCCATCAGTGAGGCAATTACGCAGTATTTT.

There are a few counts of this clonotype. The V and J genes are TRBV20-1 and TRBJ2-5, with D uncertain. This CDR3 comprises 11 residues. V dropped 1 base and J dropped 2 bases, with 2 bases sitting between them. Germline V gene data show CDR1 as DFQATT and CDR2 as SNEGSKA (reference sequence). CDR3 coding DNA: TGCAGTGCTAGAGTGCAAGAGACCCAGTACTTC. This codes for CSARVQETQYF.

This clonotype has a handful of counts. J is TRBJ1-3 and V is TRBV7-9; D might be TRBD1 (5 bases). The germline V gene has CDR1 SEHNR and CDR2 FQNEAQ (reference sequence). The CDR3 consists of 16 residues. V lost 4 bases, J lost 5 bases, and 18 bases lay in between. The CDR3 sequence: CASSSPKGRGRNTIYF. In DNA, the CDR3 is TGTGCCAGCAGCTCCCCAAAGGGACGGGGTAGAAACACCATATATTTT. The full variable domain, completed using reference TRBV7-9 and TRBJ1-3, is DTGVSQNPRHKITKRGQNVTFRCDPISEHNRLYWYRQTLGQGPEFLTYFQNEAQLEKSRLLSDRFSAERPKGSFSTLEIQRTEQGDSAMYLCASSSPKGRGRNTIYFGEGSWLTVV.

V gene TRBV4-1 combines with J gene TRBJ2-3; D not certain. This CDR3 has 14 amino acids. Germline CDR1 is MGHRA and CDR2 is YSYEKL. The V end lost 4 bases, the J end lost 4 bases, and 12 bases lay between the germline ends. CDR3 sequence (DNA): TGCGCCAGCAGCCCATATGCGCGGTCAGATACGCAGTATTTT. Translated: CASSPYARSDTQYF.

DNA for the CDR3: TGTGCCATCAGTGATATTCGGGCGGCCCAAGAGACCCAGTACTTC. It codes for CAISDIRAAQETQYF. This chain joins TRBV10-3 and TRBJ2-5; D is ambiguous. V was clipped by 3 bases and J by 1 base, with 12 bases between them. In germline, CDR1 is ENHRY, CDR2 SYGVKD. CDR3 size: 15 residues.

The table lists this clonotype with many counts. The chain links TRBV6-4 to TRBJ2-3; 8 bases map to TRBD2. CDR3 length equals 15 residues. The V segment lost 4 bases and the J segment 2 bases; nucleotides outside the gene matches: 5. The germline V gene has CDR1 MRHNA and CDR2 SNTAGT. CDR3 DNA sequence: TGTGCCAGCAGTGCCAGCGGGGGTTCCACAGATACGCAGTATTTT. The encoded protein is CASSASGGSTDTQYF.

The CDR3 sequence is CASSVGVSGYTF. In nucleotides, the CDR3 is TGTGCCAGCAGCGTAGGAGTGTCGGGCTACACCTTC. This chain connects TRBV9 to TRBJ1-2; no reliable D call. The CDR3 is 12 residues long. With 0 bases removed from V and 8 bases from J, the gap between germline ends came to 8 bases. Germline V lookup: CDR1 SGDLS, CDR2 YYNGEE. Complete variable domain (other parts from reference TRBV9 and TRBJ1-2): DSGVTQTPKHLITATGQRVTLRCSPRSGDLSVYWYQQSLDQGLQFLIQYYNGEERAKGNILERFSAQQFPDLHSELNLSSLELGDSALYFCASSVGVSGYTFGSGTRLTVV.

The rearrangement uses TRBV7-9 and TRBJ2-1; 11 nucleotides agree with TRBD2. CDR1 SEHNR and CDR2 FQNEAQ come from the germline V gene (reference sequence). The CDR3 runs 15 residues. V was pared by 5 bases and J by 6 bases, with 6 bases of the junction left unmatched. CDR3: CASSQLAGDSNEQFF. In DNA form, the CDR3 reads TGTGCCAGCAGCCAACTAGCGGGGGACAGCAATGAGCAGTTCTTC.